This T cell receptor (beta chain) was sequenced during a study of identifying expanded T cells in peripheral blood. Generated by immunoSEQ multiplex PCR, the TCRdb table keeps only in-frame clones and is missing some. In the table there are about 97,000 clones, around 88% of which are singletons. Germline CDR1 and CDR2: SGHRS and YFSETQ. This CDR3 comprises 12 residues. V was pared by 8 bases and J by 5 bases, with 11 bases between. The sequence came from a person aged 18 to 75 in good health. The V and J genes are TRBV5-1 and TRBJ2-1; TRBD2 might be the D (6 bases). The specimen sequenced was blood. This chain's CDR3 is CASGAGNNEQFF. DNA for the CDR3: TGCGCCAGTGGAGCGGGTAACAATGAGCAGTTCTTC.